Shown below are 28 T cell receptor beta chains from a single sample sequenced in a study of PD-L1 blockade in urothelial cancer. Only in-frame clones appear in the TCRdb table, and some are missing; sequencing was by immunoSEQ multiplex PCR. In the table there are just over 20,000 clones, around 91% of which are singletons. The sample in question was PBMCs, obtained around atezolizumab (anti-PD-L1) treatment. The receptors originated from a woman aged 55-70 years with urothelial cancer.

The V gene is TRBV5-1, the J gene TRBJ2-1, with TRBD2 as a possible D gene (5 bases). Per the germline V gene, CDR1 is SGHRS and CDR2 is YFSETQ. Between the trimmed V and J ends, which lost 3 bases and 7 bases, there was a span of 14 bases. The CDR3 consists of 14 residues. CDR3 coding DNA: TGCGCCAGCAGCTGGGGAGCAACTGGTAATGAGCAGTTCTTC. It translates to CASSWGATGNEQFF.

V and J are TRBV11-2 and TRBJ2-1, with 10 bases fitting TRBD1. The CDR3 contains 16 residues. The V gene's germline CDR1 is SGHAT and CDR2 FQNNGV. Trimming cost V 0 bases and J 12 bases; bases outside gene matches: 11. The CDR3 bases are TGTGCCAGCAGCTTAGATCCGGGACAGGGGCTAGATGGGCAGTTCTTC. Amino acid sequence: CASSLDPGQGLDGQFF.

This clone was seen just once. The chain has TRBV9 and TRBJ1-1, with D possibly TRBD1 on 6 matching bases. Trimming cost V 4 bases and J 8 bases, with 12 bases left between them. The CDR3 is 12 amino acids. CDR1 SGDLS and CDR2 YYNGEE come from the germline V gene. The CDR3 DNA sequence: TGTGCCAGCAGCACGTATACAGGGGAAGCTTTCTTT. It codes for CASSTYTGEAFF.

This clone was detected a few times. The V call is TRBV5-1, the J call TRBJ2-1, with D possibly being TRBD2 (6 bases). Trimming took off 6 bases at V and 1 base at J, with 11 bases between the two ends. This CDR3 region has 14 residues. The germline gives CDR1 SGHRS, CDR2 YFSETQ. CDR3 DNA: TGCGCCAGCAATAGCGGAGTATCCTACAATGAGCAGTTCTTC. This translates into CASNSGVSYNEQFF.

The chain is built from TRBV27 and TRBJ2-7; 10 nucleotides agree with TRBD2. J gave up 1 base and V 4 bases, and 10 bases lay outside the gene matches. The length of the CDR3 is 17 residues. Germline V gives CDR1 MNHEY, CDR2 SMNVEV (reference sequence). The CDR3 spells CASSYRGLAPTSYEQYF. CDR3 bases: TGTGCCAGCAGTTACAGGGGACTAGCGCCCACTTCCTACGAGCAGTACTTC.

This clone has just a few counts. V gene TRBV5-1 combines with J gene TRBJ2-1; the match to TRBD2 covers 10 bases. From germline, CDR1 is SGHRS and CDR2 YFSETQ. The CDR3 contains 15 residues. Trimming at V came to 7 bases and at J to 4 bases, leaving 8 bases not matched to a gene. Written as DNA, the CDR3 is TGCGCCAGCTCCTCAGGACTAGCGGCATACAATGAGCAGTTCTTC. Translated: CASSSGLAAYNEQFF.

This chain joins TRBV6-4 and TRBJ2-1; 12 bases match TRBD2. Germline V gene lookup returns CDR1 MRHNA and CDR2 SNTAGT. The junction had 7 bases not matched to a gene; V was cut back by 6 bases and J by 4 bases. This CDR3 spans 16 amino acids. The CDR3 is CASSPRLAGVYNEQFF. CDR3 DNA sequence: TGTGCCAGCAGCCCTAGACTAGCGGGAGTTTACAATGAGCAGTTCTTC.

V usage is TRBV28 and J usage is TRBJ2-1; 7 nucleotides line up with TRBD1. The CDR3 has 14 amino acids. Trimming at V came to 5 bases and at J to 5 bases, leaving 6 bases not matched to a gene. Germline assignment: CDR1 MDHEN and CDR2 SYDVKM. CDR3: CASSLQGSDNEQFF. The CDR3 DNA sequence: TGTGCCAGCAGTCTACAGGGGTCGGACAATGAGCAGTTCTTC.

The chain recombines TRBV2 with TRBJ2-1, with TRBD2 matching 11 bases. Germline V lookup: CDR1 SNHLY, CDR2 FYNNEI. The CDR3 is 17 residues long. J lost 3 bases, V lost 4 bases, and 8 bases had no gene match. DNA for the CDR3: TGTGCCAGCAGTGTGGGGCCTAGCGGGAGGCGCTACAATGAGCAGTTCTTC. This sequence encodes CASSVGPSGRRYNEQFF.

J is TRBJ1-5 and V is TRBV28, with TRBD1 matching over 7 bases. The length of the CDR3 is 17 residues. CDR1 is MDHEN and CDR2 is SYDVKM in the germline V gene. Unmatched junction bases numbered 10, after V lost 5 bases and J lost 0 bases. The CDR3 here is CASSLGTAAHSNQPQHF. The CDR3 bases are TGTGCCAGCAGTCTCGGGACAGCTGCCCATAGCAATCAGCCCCAGCATTTT.

The chain is built from TRBV19 and TRBJ2-5, with D possibly matching TRBD1 (6 bases). Germline V gene lookup returns CDR1 LNHDA and CDR2 SQIVND (reference sequence). The CDR3 has 15 amino acids. The V end was cut by 1 base, the J end by 1 base, with 10 bases between. The CDR3 DNA follows: TGTGCCAGTAGTATAGTCAGAGGGGGCCAAGAGACCCAGTACTTC. The encoded protein is CASSIVRGGQETQYF.

The CDR3 coding sequence is TGTGCCAGTAACGGACAGGGGTATGGCTACACCTTC. Translated: CASNGQGYGYTF. The chain carries TRBV19 and TRBJ1-2; 9 bases fit TRBD1. Per germline, CDR1 LNHDA and CDR2 SQIVND (reference sequence). The CDR3 has 12 amino acids. V dropped 7 bases and J dropped 5; count of bases not matched to a gene: 2.

This clone appeared a few times. The chain employs TRBV6-5 and TRBJ2-7, with D hard to call. Germline loops: CDR1 MNHEY, CDR2 SVGAGI. CDR3 length: 13 residues. V was cut by 2 bases and J by 7 bases, with 12 bases left in between. The CDR3 region is CASSYKAAREQYF. Here the CDR3 DNA reads TGTGCCAGCAGTTACAAGGCCGCGCGGGAGCAGTACTTC.

V and J are TRBV5-6 and TRBJ2-7, with D possibly TRBD2 on 6 matching bases. Trimming stripped 0 bases from V and 2 bases from J, with 12 bases between. Germline V gene sequence: CDR1 SGHDT, CDR2 YYEEEE. The CDR3 runs to 15 residues. DNA for the CDR3: TGTGCCAGCAGCTTGGGTAGCGGAGCGCCCTACGAGCAGTACTTC. Translating gives CASSLGSGAPYEQYF.

The rearrangement joins TRBV4-2 to TRBJ1-4; D is possibly TRBD1 (5 bases). The CDR3 spans 16 residues. Deletions cut 0 bases from V and 8 bases from J, with 16 bases between. Germline V gene data show CDR1 as LGHNA and CDR2 as YNFKEQ. The CDR3 DNA sequence: TGTGCCAGCAGCCAAGATTTCGGCGGGGCGGGAGAAAAACTGTTTTTT. This sequence encodes CASSQDFGGAGEKLFF.

The chain has TRBV28 and TRBJ2-1; D perhaps matches TRBD2 (5 bases). Per the germline V gene, CDR1 is MDHEN and CDR2 is SYDVKM. The CDR3 sequence is 16 residues long. Trimming cost V 2 bases and J 7 bases, with 18 bases left between them. This CDR3 reads CASSLPPQVGRNEQFF. The CDR3 nucleotides read TGTGCCAGCAGTTTACCCCCTCAAGTAGGGAGAAATGAGCAGTTCTTC.

The J gene is TRBJ2-1, the V gene TRBV5-5; TRBD1 agrees at 8 bases. The ends lost 6 bases at V and 6 bases at J; junction bases unmatched: 11. CDR1 SGHKS and CDR2 YYEKEE come from the germline V gene (reference sequence). CDR3 size: 15 residues. The CDR3 coding sequence is TGTGCCAGCAACCATCCTACAGGGGGAAGCAATGAGCAGTTCTTC. Protein: CASNHPTGGSNEQFF.

Only one count was recorded for this clone. The chain links TRBV15 to TRBJ1-2, with TRBD1 matching 8 bases. This CDR3 has 15 amino acids. CDR1 and CDR2 (germline): LNHNV, YYDKDF (reference sequence). V lost 5 bases, J lost 8 bases, and 13 bases stayed unmatched. DNA of the CDR3: TGTGCCACCAGCTCGGAGAAACAGGGGGTTTGGGGCTACACCTTC. The encoded protein is CATSSEKQGVWGYTF.

This clone was detected only once. The chain couples TRBV2 to TRBJ2-7; TRBD2 agrees at 11 bases. The CDR3 length is 15 residues. Per germline, CDR1 SNHLY and CDR2 FYNNEI. Trimming removed 6 bases from V and 2 bases from J; junction bases left unmatched: 6. The CDR3 sequence is CASRPLAGGTYEQYF. The CDR3 DNA follows: TGTGCCAGCAGACCTCTAGCGGGAGGAACCTACGAGCAGTACTTC.

This clone appeared a few times. V and J are TRBV2 and TRBJ2-7; TRBD2 aligns across 7 bases. Per germline, CDR1 SNHLY and CDR2 FYNNEI. V lost 9 bases, J lost 9 bases, and 5 bases stayed unmatched. This CDR3 has 10 residues. The CDR3 region has the DNA TGTGCCAGTTCCTGGGGGGGGCAGTACTTC. As protein: CASSWGGQYF.

DNA for the CDR3: TGCGCCAGCAGCCCCTGGCCGGGGATTGGGAATCAGCCCCAGCATTTT. Amino acid sequence: CASSPWPGIGNQPQHF. The V gene is TRBV5-1, the J gene TRBJ1-5; no definite D call. The CDR3 is 16 amino acids. Germline V gene data show CDR1 as SGHRS and CDR2 as YFSETQ. Between the trimmed V and J ends, which lost 4 bases and 4 bases, there was a span of 18 bases.

This clone was observed a few times. The chain recombines TRBV6-5 with TRBJ2-5; TRBD1 might be the D (6 bases). CDR1 is MNHEY, CDR2 SVGAGI, per germline. The CDR3 runs to 14 residues. Trimming cost V 4 bases and J 8 bases, with 17 bases left between them. The CDR3 loop is CASSFGTSRGTQYF. CDR3 sequence (DNA): TGTGCCAGCAGTTTCGGGACCTCCAGGGGAACCCAGTACTTC.

The chain couples TRBV18 to TRBJ1-1; 8 bases fit TRBD1. After removal of 6 bases from V and 1 base from J, the junction contained 4 bases not matched to a gene. From germline, CDR1 is KGHSH and CDR2 LQKENI. The CDR3 is 14 residues long. Here the CDR3 DNA reads TGTGCCAGCTCGGGAGGACAGGGGAACACTGAAGCTTTCTTT. Amino acid sequence: CASSGGQGNTEAFF.

The gene calls are TRBV7-3 and TRBJ2-1; D perhaps matches TRBD1 (5 bases). Germline-derived CDR1 and CDR2 are SGHTA and FQGTGA. Deletions cut 3 bases from V and 3 bases from J, with 6 bases between. The CDR3 is made up of 13 amino acids. The CDR3 region is CASSLDNYNEQFF. CDR3 in DNA: TGTGCCAGCAGCTTGGACAACTACAATGAGCAGTTCTTC.

The rearrangement links TRBV28 to TRBJ2-3; 7 bases are a match to TRBD1. The junction had 6 bases not matched to a gene; V was cut back by 4 bases and J by 2 bases. The CDR3 consists of 15 residues. The germline gives CDR1 MDHEN, CDR2 SYDVKM. CDR3 residues: CASSYRGLTTDTQYF. CDR3 nucleotide sequence: TGTGCCAGCAGTTACAGGGGCCTCACCACAGATACGCAGTATTTT. The full variable domain, rest sourced from reference TRBV28 and TRBJ2-3, is DVKVTQSSRYLVKRTGEKVFLECVQDMDHENMFWYRQDPGLGLRLIYFSYDVKMKEKGDIPEGYSVSREKKERFSLILESASTNQTSMYLCASSYRGLTTDTQYFGPGTRLTVL.

V usage is TRBV2 and J usage is TRBJ2-3, with D unresolved. Trimming pared 7 bases from V and 1 base from J, leaving 12 bases between. The CDR3 runs 14 residues. Per germline, CDR1 SNHLY and CDR2 FYNNEI. CDR3 loop: CASKKGEGTDTQYF. DNA of the CDR3: TGTGCCAGCAAAAAAGGCGAGGGCACAGATACGCAGTATTTT.

V and J are TRBV7-9 and TRBJ2-5; TRBD2 aligns across 8 bases. Trimming removed 7 bases from V and 5 bases from J; junction bases left unmatched: 9. This CDR3 has 14 amino acids. In germline, CDR1 is SEHNR, CDR2 FQNEAQ (reference sequence). The CDR3 sequence is CASNPLLAGETQYF. CDR3 in DNA: TGTGCCAGCAATCCCTTATTAGCGGGGGAGACCCAGTACTTC.

This clone was seen a few times. The chain employs TRBV12-5 and TRBJ2-5, with 8 bases aligning to TRBD2. From germline, CDR1 is LGHNT and CDR2 FRNRAP. This CDR3 is 13 amino acids long. Trimming cost V 7 bases and J 5 bases; bases outside gene matches: 6. In DNA, the CDR3 is TGTGCTAGTGCCTACGGGGGGGCGGAGACCCAGTACTTC. As protein: CASAYGGAETQYF.